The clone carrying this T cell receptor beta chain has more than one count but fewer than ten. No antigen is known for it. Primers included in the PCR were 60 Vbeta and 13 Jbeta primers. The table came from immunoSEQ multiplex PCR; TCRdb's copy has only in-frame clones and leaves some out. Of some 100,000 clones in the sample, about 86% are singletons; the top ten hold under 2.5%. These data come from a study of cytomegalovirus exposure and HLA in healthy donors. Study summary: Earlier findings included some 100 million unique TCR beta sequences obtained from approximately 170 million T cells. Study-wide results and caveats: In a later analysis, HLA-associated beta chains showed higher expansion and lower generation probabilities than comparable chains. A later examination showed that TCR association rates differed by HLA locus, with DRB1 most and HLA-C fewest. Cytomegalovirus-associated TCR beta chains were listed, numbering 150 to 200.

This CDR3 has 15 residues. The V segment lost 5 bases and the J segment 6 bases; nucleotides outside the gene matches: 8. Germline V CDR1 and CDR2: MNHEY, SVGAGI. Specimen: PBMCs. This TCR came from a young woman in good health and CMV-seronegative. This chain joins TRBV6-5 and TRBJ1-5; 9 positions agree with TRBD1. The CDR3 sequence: CASSGGQGGGQPQHF. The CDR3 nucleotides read TGTGCCAGCAGTGGGGGACAGGGAGGCGGTCAGCCCCAGCATTTT.